Listed here is a single T cell receptor beta chain. These data originate in a study of blood T cell repertoires in COVID-19. Study summary: Acute and convalescent COVID-19 samples came from the United States, Italy and Spain. T cells, B-cell-depleted T cells, or PBMCs provided the cDNA or gDNA that served as material.

In the study's own analysis: Estimates of nucleated cell counts were drawn from the amplification of reference gene primers. Assay: immunoSEQ multiplex PCR; the TCRdb copy retains only in-frame clones and omits some. The V and J calls and clone size come from that table; D and trimming were worked out from the DNA. The sample has over 50,000 clones, approximately 87% seen once. This CDR3 has 15 amino acids. Germline V gene data show CDR1 as LGHNA and CDR2 as YSLEER. The germline V and J ends were trimmed by 5 bases and 7 bases, with 17 bases remaining between them. Sequencing input: peripheral blood. The receptor's source is a man aged 55-75 years with acute or convalescent COVID-19. J is TRBJ1-4 and V is TRBV4-3; maybe TRBD1 (6 bases). The DNA for the CDR3 is TGCGCCAGCAGCGCGAGCCGGGACATACGTGAAAAACTGTTTTTT. Protein: CASSASRDIREKLFF.